The sequence of this T cell receptor (beta chain) was determined in a study of shared clonotypes between healthy human individuals (dated by TCRdb to 2018 to 2021). In terms of the full investigation: Two women and three men aged 18 to 49 years were included in the cohort. Per donor, three plates each were used for CD4 naive and CD4 memory, two for CD8 naive, and one for CD8 memory. To estimate repertoire size and how much clonotypes are shared between individuals, the study performed deep sequencing of blood TCR repertoires from a handful of healthy adults. Different laboratories and diverse techniques were used to prepare libraries and sequence TCR repertoires, to increase sequencing depth and limit assay-specific biases. Each donor's leukapheresis produced roughly between about 0.85 and 10 billion PBMCs.

The paper as a whole reports these results and caveats: Higher generation probabilities were observed for clonotypes shared by all four sorted-subset donors than for non-shared clonotypes. Based on pairwise subsampling, the degree of clonotype sharing among donors was expected to be affected by sequencing depth. Larger estimated clonotype richness was generally found for naive subsets than for memory subsets. Sampling was restricted to blood, and TCR repertoires in tissues likely differ from the TCR repertoires found in blood. Even with the large sequencing depth, rarefaction of the sorted-subset datasets indicated that sequencing was incomplete. Across four donors, about 5.2% of naive CD4, approximately 3.6% of naive CD8, 2% to 2.5% of memory CD4, and under 0.45% of memory CD8 clonotypes were shared. Because the study included only a small number of donors, the genetic and exposure-history diversity represented was limited.

Donors were healthy HIV-negative adults with no recently reported acute infections or vaccinations. Every donor was a Caucasian adult living in Nashville, Tennessee, USA. Magnetic negative selection was used to enrich CD4+ T cells, after which naive cells were positively selected on CD45RA and the negative fraction became the memory subset. Blood was collected by leukapheresis, and PBMCs were isolated by Ficoll-Histopaque density gradient centrifugation and then cryopreserved in liquid nitrogen vapor phase. Analytical flow cytometry was used to check the purity and quantity of each magnetically sorted T cell population. From each sorted fraction, genomic DNA was isolated and quantified by UV absorbance on a Nanodrop 2000c. Per the germline V gene (reference sequence), LNHNV is the CDR1 and YYDKDF is the CDR2. Between the V and J ends, shortened by 1 base and 3 bases respectively, the junction contains 10 bases. Counted from cysteine to phenylalanine, this CDR3 has 14 amino acids. The retained sequence is limited to the CDR3, 42 bases, with the frame set at the first base.

Using the deep immunoSEQ assay, multiplex PCR amplified TCR CDR3 regions from genomic DNA. For each cell subset, the extracted genomic DNA was distributed evenly across all wells of several immunoSEQ 96-well plates, and each plate served as one replicate. For sorted subsets, each replicate PCR was loaded with 200 ng genomic DNA, equivalent to roughly 30,000 T cell genomes. The purified libraries were quantified using a Qubit 3.0 fluorometer, sized with a Bioanalyzer 2100, and then quantified again using the KAPA Library Quantification kit. Each immunoSEQ 96-well plate was sequenced on its own single-read 150-cycle Illumina NextSeq 550 flow cell. The source study handled its data this way. Because only junctional sequences without quality scores were contained in the immunoSEQ output, filtering matching that applied to full-length reads could not be performed. To assign V/J genes and CDR3, sequences were annotated using PyIR, a Python wrapper for IgBLAST v1.9, with IMGT germline references. Any read was removed if the V/J assignment was weak (E-value above 1e-6), the CDR3 was missing, or the read contained stop codons, out-of-frame junctions, or ambiguous translated residues. V3J clonotypes were defined by identical inferred V gene, J gene, and CDR3 amino acid sequence. The percentage overlap between two repertoires was calculated by dividing the number of shared unique clonotypes by the size of the smaller repertoire. Three approaches were used to assess repertoire richness: RTK rarefaction, the Chao1 estimator, and Recon v2.1 estimates of unobserved clonotypes. OLGA was used to compute generation probabilities for all TCRbeta clonotypes that the gDNA method yielded from a handful of donors. Drawn from immuneACCESS, this table holds only the in-frame rearrangements with V and J called that TCRdb kept. Clones are partly lost; checked studies trace under half to an unresolved V gene and leave the rest unexplained. Clone size and the V and J calls come from that table; the DNA yielded D and trimming. This sample holds a few million clones; over 85% were observed only once. About 0.39% of the sample is in the top ten clones.

To note about this clone: Its cognate antigen has yet to be identified. Qualities for individual bases were not recorded, and no much larger clone is one base off.

This receptor was obtained from a man aged 18-30 years in good health. Some clones in this sample may be carry-over from other donors' samples. The sequence joins TRBV15 to TRBJ2-7; a tentative D call is TRBD1 (5 bases match). The sample consisted of naive CD4+ T cells from PBMCs. Explained via the paper, the cell subset or site label denotes: CD45RA+ positively selected. The DNA sequence follows: TGTGCCACCAGCAGAGTCGCAGGGAACTACGAGCAGTACTTC. This gives the protein CATSRVAGNYEQYF.